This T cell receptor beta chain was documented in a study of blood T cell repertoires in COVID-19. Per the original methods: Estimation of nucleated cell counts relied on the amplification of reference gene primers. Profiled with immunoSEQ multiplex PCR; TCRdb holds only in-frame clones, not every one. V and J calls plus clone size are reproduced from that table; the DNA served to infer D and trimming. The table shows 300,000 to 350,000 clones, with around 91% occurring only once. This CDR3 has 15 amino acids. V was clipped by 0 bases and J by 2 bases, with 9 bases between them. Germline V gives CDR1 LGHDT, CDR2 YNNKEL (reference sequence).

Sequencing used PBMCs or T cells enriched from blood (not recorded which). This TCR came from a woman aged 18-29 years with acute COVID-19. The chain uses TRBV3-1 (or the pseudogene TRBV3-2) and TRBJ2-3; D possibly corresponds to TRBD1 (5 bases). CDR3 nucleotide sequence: TGTGCCAGCAGCCAAGATGTAGGGGTCACAGATACGCAGTATTTT. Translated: CASSQDVGVTDTQYF.